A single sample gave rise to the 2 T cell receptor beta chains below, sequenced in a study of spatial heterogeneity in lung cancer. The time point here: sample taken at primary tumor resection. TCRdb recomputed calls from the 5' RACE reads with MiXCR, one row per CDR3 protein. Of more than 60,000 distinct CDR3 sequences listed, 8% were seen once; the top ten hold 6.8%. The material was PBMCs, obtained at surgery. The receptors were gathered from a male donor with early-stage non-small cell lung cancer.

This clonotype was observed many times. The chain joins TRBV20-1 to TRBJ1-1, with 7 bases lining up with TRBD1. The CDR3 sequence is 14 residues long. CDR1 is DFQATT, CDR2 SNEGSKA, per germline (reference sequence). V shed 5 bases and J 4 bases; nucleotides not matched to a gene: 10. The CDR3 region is CSAPLGQITTEAFF. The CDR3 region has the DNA TGCAGTGCTCCGCTGGGACAGATTACCACTGAAGCTTTCTTT.

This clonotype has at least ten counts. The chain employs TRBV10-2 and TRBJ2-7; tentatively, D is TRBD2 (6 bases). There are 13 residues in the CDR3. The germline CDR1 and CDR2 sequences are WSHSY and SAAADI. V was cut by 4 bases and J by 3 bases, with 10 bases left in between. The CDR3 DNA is TGCGCCAGCAGTGTCACGGACTACTACGAGCAGTACTTC. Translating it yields CASSVTDYYEQYF.